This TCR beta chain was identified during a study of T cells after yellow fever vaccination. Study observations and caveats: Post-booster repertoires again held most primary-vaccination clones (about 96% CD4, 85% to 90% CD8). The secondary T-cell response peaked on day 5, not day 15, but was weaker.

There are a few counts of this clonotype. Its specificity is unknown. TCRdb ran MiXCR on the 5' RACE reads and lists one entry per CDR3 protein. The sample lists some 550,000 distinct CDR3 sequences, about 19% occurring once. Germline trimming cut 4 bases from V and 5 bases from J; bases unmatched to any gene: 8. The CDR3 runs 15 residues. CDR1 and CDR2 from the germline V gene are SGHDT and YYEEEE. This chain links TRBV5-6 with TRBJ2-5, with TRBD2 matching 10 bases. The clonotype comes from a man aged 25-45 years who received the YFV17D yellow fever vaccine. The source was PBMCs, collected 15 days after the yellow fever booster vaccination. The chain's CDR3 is CASSTGGTSAETQYF. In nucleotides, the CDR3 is TGTGCCAGCAGCACCGGGGGGACTAGCGCCGAGACCCAGTACTTC.